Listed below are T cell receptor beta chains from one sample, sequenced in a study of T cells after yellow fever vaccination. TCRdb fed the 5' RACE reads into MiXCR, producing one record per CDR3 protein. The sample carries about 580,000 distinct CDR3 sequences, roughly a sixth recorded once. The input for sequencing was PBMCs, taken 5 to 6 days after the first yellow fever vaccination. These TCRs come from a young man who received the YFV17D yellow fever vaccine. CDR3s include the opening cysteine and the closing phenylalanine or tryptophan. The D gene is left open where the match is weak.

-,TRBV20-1,CSARPLRTEGSPLHF
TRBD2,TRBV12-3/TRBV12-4,CASSPRLAGSETQYF
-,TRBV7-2,CASSLVSGAEAFF
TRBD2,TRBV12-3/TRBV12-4,CASSLAQIAGGPKDTQYF
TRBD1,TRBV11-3,CASSDNRQGTHTGELFF
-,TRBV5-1,CASSFREVDSPLHF
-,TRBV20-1,CSAKRGGLTDTQYF
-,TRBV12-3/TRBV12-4,CASSLLAAFFNEQFF
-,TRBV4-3,CASSRALRDAINYGYTF
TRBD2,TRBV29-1,CSTREGTWETQYF
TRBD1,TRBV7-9,CASSLWTGGRTNEKLFF
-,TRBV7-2,CASSFAAQGTGNTIYF
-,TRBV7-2,CASSLDGYTTDTQYF
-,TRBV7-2,CASSAGPGNGKLFF
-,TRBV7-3,CASSTTPDTEAFF
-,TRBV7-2,CASSPSPGRGAFF
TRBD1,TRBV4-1,CASSRGETGVRTDTQYF
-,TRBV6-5,CASSYEVVGQPQHF
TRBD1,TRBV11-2,CASSLGGQITDTQYF
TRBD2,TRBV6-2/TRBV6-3,CASSYSRKAGGANEQFF
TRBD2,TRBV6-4,CASSDGTSGGANEQFF
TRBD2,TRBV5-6,CASSTRDYRNEQFF
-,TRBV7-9,CASSRGQSNQPQHF
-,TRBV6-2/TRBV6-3,CASSYDNTGELFF
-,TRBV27,CASRASSYNEQFF
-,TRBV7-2,CASSLNPGSTEAFF
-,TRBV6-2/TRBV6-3,CASSDLPRANVLTF
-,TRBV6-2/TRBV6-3,CASSYQLPSYNEQFF
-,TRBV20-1,CSAQRGMQSTDTQYF
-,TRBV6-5,CASSYRGSVYEQYF
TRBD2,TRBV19,CASKPLAGGLDEQFF
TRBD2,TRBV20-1,CSAPRGGSGGELFF
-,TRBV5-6,CASSIRSNEQFF
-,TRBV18,CASSPSGPVGSGNTIYF
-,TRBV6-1,CASSEMYRVGEQFF
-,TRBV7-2,CASSAWSGADTQYF
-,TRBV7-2,CASSLRQEQFF
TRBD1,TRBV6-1,CASSWTGGRETQYF
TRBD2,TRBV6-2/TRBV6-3,CASSYSGLAGDSSYEQYF
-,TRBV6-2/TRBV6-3,CASSTSGAAGYTF
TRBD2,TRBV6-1,CASSPSGGAPTDTQYF
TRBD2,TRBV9,CASSFSGGAPKEQFF
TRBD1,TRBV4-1,CASSPNRGLRGDEQFF
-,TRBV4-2,CASSQDLGAMVGANVLTF
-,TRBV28,CASSFGGYSGNTIYF
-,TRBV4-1,CASSQAGVLSFEAFF
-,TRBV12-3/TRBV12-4,CASRGWTSAGEQFF